This T cell receptor (beta chain) was identified during a study of type 1 regulatory T cells. At the level of the study: An in vitro protocol generated T-allo10, a Tr1-enriched, alloantigen-specific CD4 T cell product. Study findings and constraints: Tr1 cells had a more restricted TCR repertoire than non-Tr1 cells.

TCRdb called the reads again in MiXCR, with one record for every CDR3 protein. The table includes roughly 46,000 distinct CDR3 sequences, over 9% detected once. Of note for this clonotype: What it binds is unknown. At one boundary the junction diverges from the germline segment, which might be a read error.

Germline values: CDR1 SGHRS, CDR2 YFSETQ. This CDR3 spans 14 amino acids. The V and J genes are TRBV5-1 and TRBJ2-6; the D gene could be TRBD1 or TRBD2 (5 bases each). This TCR derives from a human donor in good health. The sample consisted of cultured non-Tr1 T cells, either the whole culture or a sorted T cell fraction (not recorded which). The CDR3 nucleotides are TGCGCCAGCAGCACTAGTTCTGGGGCCAGCGTCCTGACTTTC. Its translation: CASSTSSGASVLTF.